Below are 21 T cell receptor beta chains sequenced from a single sample in a study. Tregs were sorted as CD4+CD25+CD127-/low cells. MiXCR was run by TCRdb on the 5' RACE reads, yielding one entry per CDR3 protein. The sample shows roughly 60,000 distinct CDR3 sequences, roughly 28% of them seen only once. Specimen: tumor-infiltrating Tregs sorted from the breast tumor. The receptors come from a female donor with breast cancer.

The J gene is TRBJ2-1, the V gene TRBV6-1; a weak D match, TRBD1 (6 bases). V gave up 4 bases and J gave up 15 bases, with 16 bases separating them. Germline V gene lookup returns CDR1 MNHNS and CDR2 SASEGT. This CDR3 comprises 12 residues. CDR3 region: CASSAKGQFLFF. DNA for the CDR3: TGTGCCAGCAGTGCCAAAGGACAGTTTCTGTTCTTC.

CDR3 sequence (DNA): TGTGCCAGCAGCTTAGATCCGGACGATTACAATGAGCAGTTCTTC. Encoded protein: CASSLDPDDYNEQFF. This chain uses TRBV7-2 with TRBJ2-1; D is undetermined. The CDR3 totals 15 residues. The V gene lost 1 base and the J gene lost 4 bases, with 11 bases spanning the gap. Germline V gene lookup returns CDR1 SGHTA and CDR2 FQGNSA.

As for this clonotype: A much larger clone is a single base away; this may be a read error. The genes are TRBV6-1 and TRBJ1-2; no clear D gene. Germline CDR1 MNHNS, CDR2 SASEGT. The CDR3 is made up of 11 amino acids. Written as DNA, the CDR3 is TGTGCCAGCCGTGAAGCAACCTCCTACACCTTC. Translating gives CASREATSYTF.

On this clonotype itself: A clone one base away is much larger, so this may be a read error. V is TRBV6-1 and J is TRBJ2-1, with a weak D call TRBD2 (6 bases). This CDR3 has 15 amino acids. Germline values: CDR1 MNHNS, CDR2 SASEGT. The V end was cut by 11 bases, the J end by 6 bases, with 23 bases between. CDR3 residues: CAGTKRLDSGNEQFF. The CDR3 DNA reads TGTGCCGGCACCAAACGACTAGATTCCGGCAATGAGCAGTTCTTC.

The chain has TRBV7-2 and TRBJ2-3, with a possible D match to TRBD1 (6 bases). Germline V gene data show CDR1 as SGHTA and CDR2 as FQGNSA. Trimming shortened V by 6 bases and J by 2 bases, and 15 bases separated the two germline ends. The CDR3 extends over 15 amino acids. As DNA, the CDR3 is TGTGCCAGCAGTTGGGCCAGGGGCTCCACAGATACGCAGTATTTT. Translation gives CASSWARGSTDTQYF.

The chain combines TRBV5-4 with TRBJ2-1, with 7 bases identical to TRBD1. V shed 4 bases and J 5 bases; nucleotides not matched to a gene: 9. Germline CDR1 SGHNT, CDR2 YYREEE (reference sequence). The CDR3 extends over 15 amino acids. CDR3 nucleotide sequence: TGTGCCAGCAGCCTGCGGTTGGGGACAGACAATGAGCAGTTCTTC. This codes for CASSLRLGTDNEQFF.

This chain connects TRBV11-3 to TRBJ2-1, with D perhaps given as TRBD1 or TRBD2 (5 bases each). This CDR3 is built from 16 residues. The germline V gene has CDR1 SGHNT and CDR2 YENEEA. The V and J ends lost 5 bases and 4 bases respectively, with 18 bases between them. The CDR3 coding sequence is TGTGCCAGCAGCGCGGCAGAGGGGATAGGATACAATGAGCAGTTCTTC. Its translation: CASSAAEGIGYNEQFF.

The genes are TRBV7-9 and TRBJ2-1; the D gene could be TRBD1 or TRBD2 (6 bases each). Trimming took off 7 bases at V and 8 bases at J, with 33 bases between the two ends. Germline assignment: CDR1 SEHNR and CDR2 FQNEAQ (reference sequence). This CDR3 comprises 19 residues. CDR3: CASIPRGRGQAGFIDEQFF. DNA of the CDR3: TGTGCCAGCATCCCCCGCGGCAGGGGTCAAGCGGGCTTTATCGATGAGCAGTTCTTC.

To note about this clonotype: This may stem from a read error, because a much larger clone lies one nucleotide away. The V call is TRBV11-2, the J call TRBJ1-2; D remains unclear. This CDR3 is 13 amino acids long. Germline values: CDR1 SGHAT, CDR2 FQNNGV. In DNA form, the CDR3 reads TGTGCCAGCAGCGAGCGAACTAACTATGGCCACACCTTC. This codes for CASSERTNYGHTF.

This clonotype was recorded many times. The chain combines TRBV5-6 with TRBJ2-5; D is ambiguous. The CDR3 contains 13 residues. Deletions cut 1 base from V and 2 bases from J, with 6 bases between. The germline gives CDR1 SGHDT, CDR2 YYEEEE. CDR3 sequence reads: CASSLWSQETQYF. Written as DNA, the CDR3 is TGTGCCAGCAGCTTGTGGTCTCAAGAGACCCAGTACTTC.

The chain recombines TRBV28 with TRBJ2-1, with 9 bases that match TRBD2. This CDR3 contains 18 residues. Germline V CDR1 and CDR2: MDHEN, SYDVKM. J gave up 1 base and V 3 bases, and 10 bases lay outside the gene matches. The CDR3 nucleotides read TGTGCCAGCAGTTTTATTCAGGGGCTAGCGGGATCCTACAATGAGCAGTTCTTC. Encoded protein: CASSFIQGLAGSYNEQFF. Complete variable domain (other parts from reference TRBV28 and TRBJ2-1): DVKVTQSSRYLVKRTGEKVFLECVQDMDHENMFWYRQDPGLGLRLIYFSYDVKMKEKGDIPEGYSVSREKKERFSLILESASTNQTSMYLCASSFIQGLAGSYNEQFFGPGTRLTVL.

This clonotype was recorded at least ten times. The chain joins TRBV5-1 to TRBJ1-4; 9 nucleotides match TRBD1. The germline gives CDR1 SGHRS, CDR2 YFSETQ. J gave up 5 bases and V 4 bases, and 3 bases lay outside the gene matches. The CDR3 sequence is 14 residues long. CDR3 nucleotides: TGCGCCAGCAGCACCGGGACAGGGAATGAAAAACTGTTTTTT. Encoded protein: CASSTGTGNEKLFF.

This clonotype was found a few times. V is TRBV9 and J is TRBJ2-7; 9 positions match TRBD2. This CDR3 has 14 amino acids. The junction had 4 bases not matched to a gene; V was cut back by 4 bases and J by 2 bases. Per the germline V gene, CDR1 is SGDLS and CDR2 is YYNGEE. DNA of the CDR3: TGTGCCAGCAGCCTGGCGGGGGGGCCCTACGAGCAGTACTTC. Translation gives CASSLAGGPYEQYF.

This clonotype was observed a handful of times. The gene calls are TRBV20-1 and TRBJ2-7, with TRBD2 matching 8 bases. The junction had 7 bases not matched to a gene; V was cut back by 6 bases and J by 3 bases. The germline CDR1 and CDR2 sequences are DFQATT and SNEGSKA (reference sequence). The CDR3 sequence is 13 residues long. In DNA, the CDR3 is TGCAGTGCAATACTAGCGGAAAACTACGAGCAGTACTTC. Translation: CSAILAENYEQYF.

This clonotype was counted only a few times. The chain couples TRBV15 to TRBJ2-5, with D maybe TRBD1 (5 bases). CDR3 length equals 12 residues. Germline CDR1 reads LNHNV; CDR2 reads YYDKDF (reference sequence). V lost 4 bases and J lost 5, with 8 bases in between. The CDR3 reads CATSKYRETQYF. Here the CDR3 DNA reads TGTGCCACCAGCAAGTACAGGGAGACCCAGTACTTC. The full variable domain, completed using reference TRBV15 and TRBJ2-5, is DAMVIQNPRYQVTQFGKPVTLSCSQTLNHNVMYWYQQKSSQAPKLLFHYYDKDFNNEADTPDNFQSRRPNTSFCFLDIRSPGLGDTAMYLCATSKYRETQYFGPGTRLLVL.

Notes on this clonotype: This CDR3 fails to terminate in the conserved phenylalanine or tryptophan, so it likely reflects a read error. The J gene is TRBJ1-1, the V gene TRBV4-1, with D perhaps matching TRBD1 (5 bases). The CDR3 covers 16 residues. V was trimmed by 3 bases and J by 3 bases, leaving 17 bases between them. Germline CDR1 is MGHRA and CDR2 is YSYEKL. In DNA, the CDR3 is TGCGCCAGCAGCCAGAACAGGCTTTTTGGGGACACTGAAGCTTTCCTT. It yields the protein CASSQNRLFGDTEAFL.

The V and J genes are TRBV3-1 and TRBJ2-5; D is ambiguous. CDR3 size: 13 residues. Per germline, CDR1 LGHDT and CDR2 YNNKEL (reference sequence). Trimming took 2 bases from V and 2 from J, leaving 6 bases between them. The CDR3 nucleotides read TGTGCCAGCAGCCAATTCCGACAAGAGACCCAGTACTTC. Translated: CASSQFRQETQYF.

This clonotype was detected once. Possible read error: a much larger clone is one base away. The genes are TRBV11-2 and TRBJ1-1; D gene uncertain. The CDR3 runs 15 residues. With 2 bases removed from V and 1 base from J, the gap between germline ends came to 11 bases. CDR1 and CDR2 from the germline V gene are SGHAT and FQNNGV. This CDR3 reads CASSLLNSSNTEAFF. CDR3 DNA sequence: TGTGCCAGCAGCTTATTGAATTCCTCGAACACTGAAGCTTTCTTT.

This clonotype has just a few counts. The CDR3 does not end in the conserved phenylalanine or tryptophan, so this is likely a read error. V is TRBV29-1 and J is TRBJ2-2; D not certain. The CDR3 extends over 13 amino acids. Germline CDR1 reads SQVTM; CDR2 reads ANQGSEA. The V gene lost 5 bases and the J gene lost 3 bases, with 10 bases spanning the gap. The CDR3 loop is CSVRHTYTGELFY. The CDR3 nucleotides are TGCAGCGTTCGCCACACATACACCGGGGAGCTGTTTTAT.

This clonotype was seen a few times. J is TRBJ2-3 and V is TRBV6-4, with no clear D. Trimming stripped 7 bases from V and 4 bases from J, with 0 bases between. The length of the CDR3 is 9 residues. The V gene's germline CDR1 is MRHNA and CDR2 SNTAGT. CDR3 in DNA: TGTGCCAGCACAGATACGCAGTATTTT. It yields the protein CASTDTQYF.

The chain has TRBV11-2 and TRBJ1-2, with D uncertain. CDR1 SGHAT and CDR2 FQNNGV come from the germline V gene. Trimming removed 5 bases from V and 8 bases from J, with 12 bases in between. The CDR3 covers 12 residues. This chain's CDR3 is CASSQNVGGYTF. The CDR3 coding sequence is TGTGCCAGCAGCCAGAACGTAGGAGGCTACACCTTC.